This T cell receptor beta chain comes out of a study of OX40 agonist ivuxolimab in advanced cancers. Study-wide findings and caveats: Clonal expansion from baseline to week 6 occurred in both CD4+ and CD8+ T cells.

The CDR3 is made up of 17 amino acids. Looked up from germline, CDR1 is SGHRS and CDR2 is YFSETQ. Germline trimming cut 3 bases from V and 2 bases from J; bases unmatched to any gene: 12. A remark on this clone: Its antigen is not identified.

Method: immunoSEQ multiplex PCR; TCRdb's copy keeps in-frame clones and lacks some. The table records 23,000 or so clones, roughly 84% of them present only once. This chain uses TRBV5-1 with TRBJ2-5, with 8 bases matching TRBD1. The source is an adult with an advanced solid tumor such as melanoma, head and neck, liver or kidney cancer. The source material was CD4+ or CD8+ T cells sorted from blood, sampled in a trial of the OX40 agonist ivuxolimab. CDR3 region: CASSWPPRTGKQETQYF. The CDR3 region has the DNA TGCGCCAGCAGCTGGCCGCCCCGGACAGGGAAACAAGAGACCCAGTACTTC.